These 17 T cell receptor beta chains came from one sample sequenced in a study of blood T cell repertoires in COVID-19. Clones were read by immunoSEQ multiplex PCR, and TCRdb kept only the in-frame ones, dropping some. The top ten hold over 15% of the sample, which has about 82,000 clones, approximately 82% seen once. Sample: peripheral blood. Receptors originate from a woman aged 55-70 years with acute or convalescent COVID-19.

The chain employs TRBV7-2 and TRBJ2-7; TRBD2 is a possible D gene (5 bases). V lost 6 bases to trimming and J lost 0 bases, with 15 bases between them. There are 15 residues in the CDR3. The germline V gene has CDR1 SGHTA and CDR2 FQGNSA. Here the CDR3 DNA reads TGTGCCAGCAGACCCTTCAGTGGGAGCTCCTACGAGCAGTACTTC. Its translation: CASRPFSGSSYEQYF.

This clone appeared once. The chain employs TRBV7-6 and TRBJ1-1, with D uncertain. The germline V and J ends were trimmed by 5 bases and 1 base, with 8 bases remaining between them. This CDR3 spans 13 amino acids. Germline V lookup: CDR1 SGHVS, CDR2 FNYEAQ. In nucleotides, the CDR3 is TGTGCCAGCAGCCGACAACAGAACACTGAAGCTTTCTTT. Translating gives CASSRQQNTEAFF.

The chain links TRBV5-1 to TRBJ2-7, with D possibly matching TRBD1 (6 bases). The CDR3 has 16 residues. V was shortened by 4 bases and J by 4 bases, with 21 bases between the two germline ends. From germline, CDR1 is SGHRS and CDR2 YFSETQ. CDR3 loop: CASSVVQAGELYEQYF. The CDR3 nucleotides read TGCGCCAGCAGCGTCGTTCAGGCAGGGGAATTGTACGAGCAGTACTTC.

The rearrangement joins TRBV9 to TRBJ2-7; D is ambiguous. This CDR3 has 12 residues. Trimming removed 7 bases from V and 4 bases from J, with 12 bases in between. The germline CDR1 and CDR2 sequences are SGDLS and YYNGEE. CDR3 sequence: CASESTLYEQYF. In nucleotides, the CDR3 is TGTGCCAGCGAATCGACACTTTACGAGCAGTACTTC.

This rearrangement joins TRBV6-5 to TRBJ1-1; TRBD1 matches at 9 bases. From germline, CDR1 is MNHEY and CDR2 SVGAGI. The CDR3 is 14 amino acids. V was pared by 7 bases and J by 0 bases, with 3 bases of the junction left unmatched. The CDR3 loop reads CASNRDRVNTEAFF. The CDR3 DNA sequence: TGTGCCAGCAACCGGGACAGGGTGAACACTGAAGCTTTCTTT.

V usage is TRBV6-5 and J usage is TRBJ1-1, with a tentative D call TRBD1 (5 bases). The V and J ends lost 0 bases and 4 bases respectively, with 12 bases between them. Per germline, CDR1 MNHEY and CDR2 SVGAGI. The CDR3 contains 15 residues. The DNA for the CDR3 is TGTGCCAGCAGTTACTCTAGGGGAATCGGCACTGAAGCTTTCTTT. This gives the protein CASSYSRGIGTEAFF.

CDR3 DNA: TGTGCCAGCAGCCCCTCCACAGATACGCAGTATTTT. Its protein product is CASSPSTDTQYF. The chain joins TRBV3-1 (or the pseudogene TRBV3-2) to TRBJ2-3; D not certain. The germline CDR1 and CDR2 sequences are LGHDT and YNNKEL (reference sequence). Trimming took off 4 bases at V and 2 bases at J, with 4 bases between the two ends. The CDR3 runs 12 residues.

The CDR3 loop reads CASSGLGGMGTEAFF. In DNA, the CDR3 is TGTGCCAGCAGTGGCTTGGGAGGAATGGGCACTGAAGCTTTCTTT. The chain combines TRBV28 with TRBJ1-1, with unresolved D. The CDR3 totals 15 residues. CDR1 MDHEN and CDR2 SYDVKM come from the germline V gene. V lost 5 bases and J 4 bases, leaving 17 bases between the germline ends. Drawing the rest from reference TRBV28 and TRBJ1-1, the complete variable domain is DVKVTQSSRYLVKRTGEKVFLECVQDMDHENMFWYRQDPGLGLRLIYFSYDVKMKEKGDIPEGYSVSREKKERFSLILESASTNQTSMYLCASSGLGGMGTEAFFGQGTRLTVV.

Only a few counts were recorded for this clone. The J gene is TRBJ2-3, the V gene TRBV6-2 or TRBV6-3; 7 bases fit TRBD2. Trimming at V came to 5 bases and at J to 0 bases, leaving 11 bases not matched to a gene. Germline V lookup: CDR1 MNHEY, CDR2 SVGEGT. This CDR3 is 17 amino acids long. The CDR3 DNA sequence: TGTGCCAGCAGTCAATCCATCGGGAGGACTAGCACAGATACGCAGTATTTT. Translating it yields CASSQSIGRTSTDTQYF.

This clone was picked up one time. The chain has TRBV9 and TRBJ2-2, with 9 positions matching TRBD2. CDR1 is SGDLS and CDR2 is YYNGEE in the germline V gene. This CDR3 is 14 amino acids long. J gave up 7 bases and V 2 bases, and 3 bases lay outside the gene matches. As DNA, the CDR3 is TGTGCCAGCAGCGTCGCACTAGCGGGCGGGGAGCTGTTTTTT. It yields the protein CASSVALAGGELFF.

The V call is TRBV28, the J call TRBJ1-1; D is possibly TRBD1 (6 bases). Trimming took 3 bases from V and 11 from J, leaving 10 bases between them. This CDR3 spans 11 amino acids. From germline, CDR1 is MDHEN and CDR2 SYDVKM. CDR3 region: CASSFDRPAFF. The CDR3 DNA reads as TGTGCCAGCAGTTTCGACAGGCCCGCTTTCTTT.

The CDR3 sequence: CASSVARTGDTQYF. The CDR3, as DNA: TGCGCCAGCAGTGTAGCGAGGACAGGGGATACGCAGTATTTT. The genes are TRBV10-2 and TRBJ2-3; 8 bases are shared with TRBD1. Germline assignment: CDR1 WSHSY and CDR2 SAAADI. CDR3 length equals 14 residues. V lost 4 bases, J lost 6 bases, and 6 bases stayed unmatched.

In this sample, this clone turned up once. This chain connects TRBV6-1 to TRBJ2-7; 8 bases line up with TRBD2. Looked up from germline, CDR1 is MNHNS and CDR2 is SASEGT. Losses at the gene ends were 0 bases for V and 2 bases for J; bases not matched to a gene: 0. This CDR3 is 14 amino acids long. CDR3 bases: TGTGCCAGCAGTGAAGCCGGGGGGGCCTACGAGCAGTACTTC. It specifies CASSEAGGAYEQYF.

This clone was seen a single time. This chain joins TRBV7-2 and TRBJ2-3; D is unclear. The CDR3 sequence is 12 residues long. The V end lost 5 bases, the J end lost 4 bases, and 7 bases lay between the germline ends. From germline, CDR1 is SGHTA and CDR2 FQGNSA. DNA for the CDR3: TGTGCCAGCAGCCCCCCCTCAGATACGCAGTATTTT. Translated: CASSPPSDTQYF.

V usage is TRBV7-9 and J usage is TRBJ2-2; 9 positions agree with TRBD2. CDR3 length: 18 residues. From germline, CDR1 is SEHNR and CDR2 FQNEAQ (reference sequence). The V and J ends lost 4 bases and 0 bases, in that order; junction bases with no gene match: 9. The CDR3 loop reads CASSSRWSSGTNTGELFF. In DNA, the CDR3 is TGTGCCAGCAGCTCAAGGTGGTCTAGCGGGACGAACACCGGGGAGCTGTTTTTT.

CDR3 loop: CASSEYRTETQYF. CDR3 bases: TGTGCCAGCAGTGAATACAGGACAGAGACCCAGTACTTC. This rearrangement joins TRBV2 to TRBJ2-5; possible D gene TRBD1, 5 bases. The V gene's germline CDR1 is SNHLY and CDR2 FYNNEI. The CDR3 loop spans 13 amino acids. The V and J ends lost 2 bases and 4 bases respectively, with 8 bases between them.

The chain recombines TRBV29-1 with TRBJ1-5; no firm D call. Trimming removed 7 bases from V and 4 bases from J, with 14 bases in between. CDR3 length: 13 amino acids. Germline values: CDR1 SQVTM, CDR2 ANQGSEA. The CDR3: CSASEVSNQPQHF. The CDR3 DNA reads as TGCAGCGCGTCGGAGGTCAGTAATCAGCCCCAGCATTTT. Using reference TRBV29-1 and TRBJ1-5 for the parts outside the CDR3, the full variable domain is SAVISQKPSRDICQRGTSLTIQCQVDSQVTMMFWYRQQPGQSLTLIATANQGSEATYESGFVIDKFPISRPNLTFSTLTVSNMSPEDSSIYLCSASEVSNQPQHFGDGTRLSIL.